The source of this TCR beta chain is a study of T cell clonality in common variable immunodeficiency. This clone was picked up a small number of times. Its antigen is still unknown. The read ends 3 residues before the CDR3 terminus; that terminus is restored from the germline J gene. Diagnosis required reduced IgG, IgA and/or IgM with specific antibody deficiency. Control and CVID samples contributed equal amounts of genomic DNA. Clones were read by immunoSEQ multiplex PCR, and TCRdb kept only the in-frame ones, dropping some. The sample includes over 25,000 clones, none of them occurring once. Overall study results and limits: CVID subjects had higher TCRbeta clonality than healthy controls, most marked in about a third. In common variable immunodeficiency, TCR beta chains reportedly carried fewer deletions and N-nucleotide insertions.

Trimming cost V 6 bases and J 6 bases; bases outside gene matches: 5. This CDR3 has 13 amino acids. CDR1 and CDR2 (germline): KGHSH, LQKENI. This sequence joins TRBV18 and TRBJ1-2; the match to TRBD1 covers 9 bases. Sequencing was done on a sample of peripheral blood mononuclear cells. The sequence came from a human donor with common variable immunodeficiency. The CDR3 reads CASSWDRENGYTF. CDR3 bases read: TGTGCCAGCTCCTGGGACAGGGAGAATGGC.